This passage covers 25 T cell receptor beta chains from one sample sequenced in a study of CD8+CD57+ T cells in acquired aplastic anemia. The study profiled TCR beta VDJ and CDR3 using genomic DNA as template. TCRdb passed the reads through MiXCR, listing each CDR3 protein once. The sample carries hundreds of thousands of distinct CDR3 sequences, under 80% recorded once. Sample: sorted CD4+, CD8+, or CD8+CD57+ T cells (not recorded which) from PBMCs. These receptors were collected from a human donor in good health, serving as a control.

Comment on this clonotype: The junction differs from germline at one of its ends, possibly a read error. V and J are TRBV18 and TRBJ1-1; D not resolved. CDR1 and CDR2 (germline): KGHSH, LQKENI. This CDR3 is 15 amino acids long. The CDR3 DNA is TGTGCCCGCTCACCACCGCTGGGGTTGAACACTGAAGCTTTCTTT. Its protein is CARSPPLGLNTEAFF.

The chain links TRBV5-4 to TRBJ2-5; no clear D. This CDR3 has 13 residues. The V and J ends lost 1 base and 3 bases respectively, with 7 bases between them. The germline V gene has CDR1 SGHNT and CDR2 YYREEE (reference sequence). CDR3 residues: CASSLLRKETQYF. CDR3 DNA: TGTGCCAGCAGCTTGTTACGGAAAGAGACCCAGTACTTC. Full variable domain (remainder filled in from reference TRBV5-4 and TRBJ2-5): ETGVTQSPTHLIKTRGQQVTLRCSSQSGHNTVSWYQQALGQGPQFIFQYYREEENGRGNFPPRFSGLQFPNYSSELNVNALELDDSALYLCASSLLRKETQYFGPGTRLLVL.

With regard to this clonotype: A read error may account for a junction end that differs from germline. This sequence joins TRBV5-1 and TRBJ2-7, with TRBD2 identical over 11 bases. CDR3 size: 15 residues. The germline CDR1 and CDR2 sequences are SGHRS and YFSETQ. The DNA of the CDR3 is TGTGCCAGCAGCCCTGGGACTAGCGGTATCTACGAGCAGTACTTC. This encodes CASSPGTSGIYEQYF.

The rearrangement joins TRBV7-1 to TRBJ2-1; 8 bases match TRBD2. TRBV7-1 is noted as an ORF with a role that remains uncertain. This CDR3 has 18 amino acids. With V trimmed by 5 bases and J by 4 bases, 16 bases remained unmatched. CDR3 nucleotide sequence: TGTGCCAGCAGCCCCGCCCCGGGGGGGCAGGCCGATTACAATGAGCAGTTCTTC. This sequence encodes CASSPAPGGQADYNEQFF.

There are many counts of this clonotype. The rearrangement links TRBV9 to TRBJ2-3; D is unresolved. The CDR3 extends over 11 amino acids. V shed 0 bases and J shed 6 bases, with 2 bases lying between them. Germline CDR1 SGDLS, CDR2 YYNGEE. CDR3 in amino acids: CASSVVDTQYF. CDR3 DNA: TGTGCCAGCAGCGTAGTCGATACGCAGTATTTT.

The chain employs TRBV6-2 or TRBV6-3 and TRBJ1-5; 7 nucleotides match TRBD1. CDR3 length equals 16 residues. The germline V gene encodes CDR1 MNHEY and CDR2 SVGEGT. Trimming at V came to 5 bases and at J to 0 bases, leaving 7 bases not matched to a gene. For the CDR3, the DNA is TGTGCCAGCAGTCCGGGACAGTCTTATAGCAATCAGCCCCAGCATTTT. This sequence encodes CASSPGQSYSNQPQHF.

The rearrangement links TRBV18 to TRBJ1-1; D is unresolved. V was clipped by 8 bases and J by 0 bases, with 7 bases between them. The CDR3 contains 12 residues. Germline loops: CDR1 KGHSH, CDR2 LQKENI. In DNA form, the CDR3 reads TGTGCCAGCAGACGTCTGAACACTGAAGCTTTCTTT. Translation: CASRRLNTEAFF.

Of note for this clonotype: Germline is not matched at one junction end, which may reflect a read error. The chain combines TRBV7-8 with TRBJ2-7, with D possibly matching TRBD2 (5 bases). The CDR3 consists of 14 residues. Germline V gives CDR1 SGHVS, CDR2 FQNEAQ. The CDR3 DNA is TGTGCCAGCAGACCCGAGGGCAGTGAAAAACTGCTTTTTTTC. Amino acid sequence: CASRPEGSEKLLFF.

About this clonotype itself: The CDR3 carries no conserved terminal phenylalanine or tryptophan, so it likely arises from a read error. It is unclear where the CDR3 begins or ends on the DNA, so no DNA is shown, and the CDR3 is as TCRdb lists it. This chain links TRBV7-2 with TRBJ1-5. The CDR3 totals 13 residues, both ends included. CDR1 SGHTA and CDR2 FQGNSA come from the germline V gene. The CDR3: CASSQETGRAKHY.

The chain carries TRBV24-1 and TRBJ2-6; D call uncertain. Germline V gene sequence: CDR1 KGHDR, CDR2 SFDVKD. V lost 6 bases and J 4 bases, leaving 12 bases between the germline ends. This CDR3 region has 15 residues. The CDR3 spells CATSQGSGGANVLTF. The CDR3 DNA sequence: TGTGCCACCAGTCAAGGGTCAGGAGGGGCCAACGTCCTGACTTTC.

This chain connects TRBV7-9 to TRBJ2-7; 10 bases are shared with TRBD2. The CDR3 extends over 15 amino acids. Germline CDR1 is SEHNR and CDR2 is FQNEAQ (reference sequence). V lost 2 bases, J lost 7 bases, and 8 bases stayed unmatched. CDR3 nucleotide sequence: TGTGCCAGCAGCTTACAAGCGGGAGGGAGGAATGAGCAGTACTTC. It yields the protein CASSLQAGGRNEQYF.

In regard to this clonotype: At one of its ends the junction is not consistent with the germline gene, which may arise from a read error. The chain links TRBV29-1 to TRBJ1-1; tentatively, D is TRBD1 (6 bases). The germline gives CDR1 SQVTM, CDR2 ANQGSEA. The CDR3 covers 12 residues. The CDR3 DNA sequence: TGCAGCGTTCAGGGGATTCGTACTGAAGCTTACTTT. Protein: CSVQGIRTEAYF.

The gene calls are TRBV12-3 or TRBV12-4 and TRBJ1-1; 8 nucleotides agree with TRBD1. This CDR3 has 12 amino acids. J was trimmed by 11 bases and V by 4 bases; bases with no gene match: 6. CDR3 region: CASSSHRGLAFF. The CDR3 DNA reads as TGTGCCAGCAGTTCTCACAGGGGGTTGGCTTTCTTT.

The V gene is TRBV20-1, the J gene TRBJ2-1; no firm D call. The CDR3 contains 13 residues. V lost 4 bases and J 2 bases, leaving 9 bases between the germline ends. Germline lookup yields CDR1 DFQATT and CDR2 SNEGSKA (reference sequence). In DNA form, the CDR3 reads TGCAGTGCTATGCTGGGCCCCTACAATGAGCAGTTCTTC. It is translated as CSAMLGPYNEQFF.

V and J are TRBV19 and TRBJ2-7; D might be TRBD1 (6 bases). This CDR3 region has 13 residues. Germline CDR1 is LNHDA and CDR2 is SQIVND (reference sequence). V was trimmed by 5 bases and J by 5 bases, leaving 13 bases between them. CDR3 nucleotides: TGTGCCAGTAGTGCGGACAGAATCAACGAGCAGTACTTC. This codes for CASSADRINEQYF.

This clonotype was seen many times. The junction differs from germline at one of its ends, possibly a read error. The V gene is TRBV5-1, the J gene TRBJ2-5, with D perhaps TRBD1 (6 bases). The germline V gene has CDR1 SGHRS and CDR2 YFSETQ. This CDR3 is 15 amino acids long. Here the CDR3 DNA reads TGCGCCAGCAGCCCCGCGACAGGAGTCCAAGGGACCCAGTACTTC. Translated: CASSPATGVQGTQYF.

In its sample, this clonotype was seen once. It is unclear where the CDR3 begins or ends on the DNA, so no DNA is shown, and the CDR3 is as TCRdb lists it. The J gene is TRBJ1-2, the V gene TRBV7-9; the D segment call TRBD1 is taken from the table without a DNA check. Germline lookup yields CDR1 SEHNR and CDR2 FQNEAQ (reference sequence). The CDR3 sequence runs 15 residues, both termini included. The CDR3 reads CAGIRVNTEAFFGTF.

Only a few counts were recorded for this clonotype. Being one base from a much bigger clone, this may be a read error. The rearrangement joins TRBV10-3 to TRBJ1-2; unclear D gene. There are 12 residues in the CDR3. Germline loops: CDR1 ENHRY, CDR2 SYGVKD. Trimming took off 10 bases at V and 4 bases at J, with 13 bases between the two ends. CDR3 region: CASCLQTYGYTF. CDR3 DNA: TGTGCCAGCTGTCTACAGACCTATGGCTACACCTTC.

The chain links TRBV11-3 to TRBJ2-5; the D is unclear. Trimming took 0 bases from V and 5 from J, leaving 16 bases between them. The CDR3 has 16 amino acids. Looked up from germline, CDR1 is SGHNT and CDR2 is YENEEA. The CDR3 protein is CASSLDPNWARETQYF. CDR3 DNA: TGTGCCAGCAGCTTAGATCCTAATTGGGCGCGGGAGACCCAGTACTTC.

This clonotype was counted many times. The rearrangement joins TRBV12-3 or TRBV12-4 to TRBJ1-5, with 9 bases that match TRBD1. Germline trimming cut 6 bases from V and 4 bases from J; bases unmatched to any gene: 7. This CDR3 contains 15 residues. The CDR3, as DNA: TGTGCCAGCAGCCCGACAGGGGGGGGGAATCAGCCCCAGCATTTT. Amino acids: CASSPTGGGNQPQHF.

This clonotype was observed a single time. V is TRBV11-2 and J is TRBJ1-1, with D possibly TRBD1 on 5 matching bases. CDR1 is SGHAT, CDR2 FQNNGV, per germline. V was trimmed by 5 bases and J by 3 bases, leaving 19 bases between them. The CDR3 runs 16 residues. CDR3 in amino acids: CASSNGGNWEDTEAFF. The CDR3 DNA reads TGTGCCAGCAGCAATGGGGGGAACTGGGAGGACACTGAAGCTTTCTTT. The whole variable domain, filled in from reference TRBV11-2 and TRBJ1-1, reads EAGVAQSPRYKIIEKRQSVAFWCNPISGHATLYWYQQILGQGPKLLIQFQNNGVVDDSQLPKDRFSAERLKGVDSTLKIQPAKLEDSAVYLCASSNGGNWEDTEAFFGQGTRLTVV.

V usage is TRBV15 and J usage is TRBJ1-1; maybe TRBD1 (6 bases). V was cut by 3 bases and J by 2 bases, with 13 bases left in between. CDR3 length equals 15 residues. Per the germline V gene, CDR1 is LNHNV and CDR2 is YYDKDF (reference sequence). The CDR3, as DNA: TGTGCCACCAGCAGGGCCCCACAGGGAAACACTGAAGCTTTCTTT. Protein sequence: CATSRAPQGNTEAFF.

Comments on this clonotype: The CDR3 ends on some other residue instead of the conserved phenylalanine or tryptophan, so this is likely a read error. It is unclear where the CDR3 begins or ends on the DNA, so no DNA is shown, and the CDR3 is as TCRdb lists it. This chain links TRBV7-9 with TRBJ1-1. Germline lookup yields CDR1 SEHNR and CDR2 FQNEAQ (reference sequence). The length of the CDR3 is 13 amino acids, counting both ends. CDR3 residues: CASSSQGGDQPHH.

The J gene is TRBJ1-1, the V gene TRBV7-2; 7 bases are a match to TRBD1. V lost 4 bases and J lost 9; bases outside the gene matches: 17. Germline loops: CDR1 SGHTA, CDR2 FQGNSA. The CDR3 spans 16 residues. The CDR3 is CASSSGGAGGYAQAFF. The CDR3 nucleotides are TGTGCCAGCAGCTCGGGGGGGGCAGGGGGATACGCTCAAGCTTTCTTT.

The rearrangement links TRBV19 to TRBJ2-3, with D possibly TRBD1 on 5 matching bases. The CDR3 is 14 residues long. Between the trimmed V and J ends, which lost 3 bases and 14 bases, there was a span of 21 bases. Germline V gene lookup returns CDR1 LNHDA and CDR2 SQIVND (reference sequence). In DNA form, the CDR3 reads TGTGCCAGTAGTATTGGCAGGGCAAATGAAAAACTGTATTTT. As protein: CASSIGRANEKLYF. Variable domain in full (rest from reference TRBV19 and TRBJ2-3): DGGITQSPKYLFRKEGQNVTLSCEQNLNHDAMYWYRQDPGQGLRLIYYSQIVNDFQKGDIAEGYSVSREKKESFPLTVTSAQKNPTAFYLCASSIGRANEKLYFGPGTRLTVL.